Shown below are 19 T cell receptor beta chains from a single sample sequenced in a study of T cells in Graves' hyperthyroidism and ophthalmopathy (dated by TCRdb to about 2019). The method was multiplex PCR. TCRdb names Illumina HiSeq 2000 as the instrument used. TCR beta CDR3 regions were amplified from RNA transcripts. The first round of RT-PCR for the TCR CDR3 was performed with the HTBI primer set and the Qiagen OneStep RT-PCR kit. The raw public reads went through TCRdb reprocessing: fastp at Q25, MiXCR clone calling, in-frame beta chains kept. Duplicate CDR3 protein sequences are folded into a single record with the most common DNA and genes. For this sample the table gives under 450,000 distinct CDR3 sequences, of which around an eighth were detected only once. The top ten constitute roughly 20% of the sample. The sample was blood. The receptors were gathered from a man aged 25 to 40 with Graves' hyperthyroidism that later progressed to Graves' ophthalmopathy.

This clonotype has ten or more counts. The chain joins TRBV14 to TRBJ1-1, with 7 bases fitting TRBD1. The CDR3 is 15 amino acids. V lost 4 bases to trimming and J lost 4 bases; unmatched junction nucleotides: 9. Germline V gene lookup returns CDR1 SGHDN and CDR2 FVKESK. The CDR3 bases are TGTGCCAGCAGCCGCAGTAGGGGGCGTAGCACTGAAGCTTTCTTT. It yields the protein CASSRSRGRSTEAFF.

This clonotype was seen ten or more times. V is TRBV18 and J is TRBJ2-7, with D unclear. The V and J ends lost 3 bases and 3 bases respectively, with 6 bases between them. Germline-derived CDR1 and CDR2 are KGHSH and LQKENI. The CDR3 sequence is 12 residues long. The CDR3 here is CASSPRNYEQYF. The CDR3 DNA reads TGTGCCAGCTCACCTCGTAACTACGAGCAGTACTTC.

V and J are TRBV7-2 and TRBJ2-3; 9 nucleotides agree with TRBD2. The CDR3 is 16 amino acids. Germline V CDR1 and CDR2: SGHTA, FQGNSA. V was clipped by 2 bases and J by 3 bases; unmatched bases: 6. The CDR3 DNA reads TGTGCCAGCAGCTTAAAGCGGGGGGCCCGGACAGATACGCAGTATTTT. Translated, it gives CASSLKRGARTDTQYF.

This clonotype turned up a few times. This sequence joins TRBV5-1 and TRBJ2-2; 8 positions agree with TRBD1. The junction had 8 bases not matched to a gene; V was cut back by 0 bases and J by 1 base. Germline lookup yields CDR1 SGHRS and CDR2 YFSETQ. The CDR3 spans 18 residues. CDR3 sequence reads: CASSLVATGTGNTGELFF. Here the CDR3 DNA reads TGCGCCAGCAGCTTGGTTGCAACCGGGACAGGGAACACCGGGGAGCTGTTTTTT. The entire variable domain, with the rest obtained from reference TRBV5-1 and TRBJ2-2, is as follows: KAGVTQTPRYLIKTRGQQVTLSCSPISGHRSVSWYQQTPGQGLQFLFEYFSETQRNKGNFPGRFSGRQFSNSRSEMNVSTLELGDSALYLCASSLVATGTGNTGELFFGEGSRLTVL.

This clonotype was detected many times. This chain connects TRBV29-1 to TRBJ1-2; D ambiguous. Trimming took off 6 bases at V and 4 bases at J, with 15 bases between the two ends. Germline CDR1 and CDR2: SQVTM and ANQGSEA. The length of the CDR3 is 13 residues. CDR3 sequence: CSVSQSTLYGYTF. Written as DNA, the CDR3 is TGCAGCGTAAGTCAGTCCACACTCTATGGCTACACCTTC.

This clonotype has a count of ten or more. The chain is built from TRBV2 and TRBJ2-1; D remains unclear. Germline assignment: CDR1 SNHLY and CDR2 FYNNEI. Trimming took 6 bases from V and 2 from J, leaving 14 bases between them. This CDR3 has 15 amino acids. CDR3 in amino acids: CASSKGIGPYNEQFF. The CDR3 DNA follows: TGTGCCAGCAGCAAAGGGATAGGGCCCTACAATGAGCAGTTCTTC.

This clonotype was found many times. The chain couples TRBV2 to TRBJ1-5; possible D gene TRBD1, 6 bases. Per the germline V gene, CDR1 is SNHLY and CDR2 is FYNNEI. The CDR3 length is 14 residues. The V end lost 2 bases, the J end lost 7 bases, and 12 bases lay between the germline ends. The CDR3: CASSESSGDQPQHF. The CDR3 region has the DNA TGTGCCAGCAGTGAAAGTTCAGGGGACCAGCCCCAGCATTTT.

The chain joins TRBV20-1 to TRBJ2-1; the match to TRBD1 covers 7 bases. The V segment lost 3 bases and the J segment 6 bases; nucleotides outside the gene matches: 11. The germline CDR1 and CDR2 sequences are DFQATT and SNEGSKA (reference sequence). The CDR3 is made up of 15 amino acids. The CDR3 sequence: CSARDRDSNPNEQFF. CDR3 DNA: TGCAGTGCTAGGGACCGGGACAGTAATCCCAATGAGCAGTTCTTC.

This clonotype occurred many times. The rearrangement joins TRBV28 to TRBJ2-7; D may be TRBD1 or TRBD2 (6 bases each). CDR1 MDHEN and CDR2 SYDVKM come from the germline V gene. With 5 bases removed from V and 4 bases from J, the gap between germline ends came to 15 bases. CDR3 length: 14 amino acids. The CDR3 spells CASSIYGGQYEQYF. CDR3 DNA: TGTGCCAGCAGTATATACGGGGGCCAATACGAGCAGTACTTC.

J is TRBJ2-3 and V is TRBV6-2 or TRBV6-3, with D possibly being TRBD1 (5 bases). Per germline, CDR1 MNHEY and CDR2 SVGEGT. The CDR3 has 15 amino acids. Trimming cost V 3 bases and J 4 bases, with 14 bases left between them. CDR3 nucleotide sequence: TGTGCCAGCAGTTATGGTGCAGGGAAAGCAGATACGCAGTATTTT. It yields the protein CASSYGAGKADTQYF.

This clonotype was detected ten times or more. V and J are TRBV6-2 or TRBV6-3 and TRBJ1-2; D gene ambiguous. V lost 6 bases and J lost 2, with 10 bases in between. The germline V gene encodes CDR1 MNHEY and CDR2 SVGEGT. The CDR3 spans 13 residues. CDR3 in amino acids: CASRPIDNYGYTF. Written as DNA, the CDR3 is TGTGCCAGCAGACCCATCGACAACTATGGCTACACCTTC.

This clonotype was seen repeatedly, ten times or more. The chain has TRBV20-1 and TRBJ1-5, with 11 bases aligning to TRBD1. CDR1 is DFQATT, CDR2 SNEGSKA, per germline (reference sequence). The ends lost 6 bases at V and 5 bases at J; junction bases unmatched: 6. This CDR3 spans 14 amino acids. CDR3 amino acids: CSAIPGQGDQPQHF. The DNA of the CDR3 is TGCAGTGCGATACCGGGACAGGGGGATCAGCCCCAGCATTTT.

This clonotype occurred many times. V usage is TRBV28 and J usage is TRBJ1-6; possibly TRBD1 for D (6 bases). The V gene lost 3 bases and the J gene lost 8 bases, with 11 bases spanning the gap. Germline lookup yields CDR1 MDHEN and CDR2 SYDVKM. This CDR3 spans 14 amino acids. The CDR3 sequence: CASSFGGSYSPLHF. The CDR3 DNA reads TGTGCCAGCAGTTTCGGGGGCTCCTATTCACCCCTCCACTTT. The whole variable domain, filled in from reference TRBV28 and TRBJ1-6, reads DVKVTQSSRYLVKRTGEKVFLECVQDMDHENMFWYRQDPGLGLRLIYFSYDVKMKEKGDIPEGYSVSREKKERFSLILESASTNQTSMYLCASSFGGSYSPLHFGNGTRLTVT.

The V gene is TRBV4-1, the J gene TRBJ2-2; no clear D gene. This CDR3 has 19 amino acids. The V and J ends lost 2 bases and 6 bases respectively, with 25 bases between them. Per germline, CDR1 MGHRA and CDR2 YSYEKL. This CDR3 reads CASSQNTDSPEFIAGELFF. The CDR3 DNA is TGCGCCAGCAGCCAAAACACAGACTCTCCCGAGTTCATAGCCGGGGAGCTGTTTTTT.

This clonotype occurred many times. The rearrangement uses TRBV7-6 and TRBJ2-1, with D perhaps TRBD1 (6 bases). CDR1 is SGHVS and CDR2 is FNYEAQ in the germline V gene. This CDR3 has 16 amino acids. Trimming removed 5 bases from V and 1 base from J, with 15 bases in between. In DNA, the CDR3 is TGTGCCAGCAGCAACCGCGGACAGCGTTCCTACAATGAGCAGTTCTTC. Amino acids: CASSNRGQRSYNEQFF.

V gene TRBV29-1 combines with J gene TRBJ1-1; 8 positions match TRBD1. Unmatched junction bases numbered 4, after V lost 6 bases and J lost 4 bases. The CDR3 is 12 residues long. Germline loops: CDR1 SQVTM, CDR2 ANQGSEA. The CDR3 is CSVHRGGTEAFF. CDR3 sequence (DNA): TGCAGCGTACACAGGGGGGGCACTGAAGCTTTCTTT.

The V gene is TRBV3-1, the J gene TRBJ1-5, with 10 positions matching TRBD1. This CDR3 has 16 residues. In germline, CDR1 is LGHDT, CDR2 YNNKEL (reference sequence). V was clipped by 3 bases and J by 2 bases; unmatched bases: 4. CDR3 amino acids: CASSQGTGVGNQPQHF. CDR3 in DNA: TGTGCCAGCAGCCAGGGGACAGGGGTCGGCAATCAGCCCCAGCATTTT.

In this sample, this clonotype turned up many times. The rearrangement joins TRBV7-7 to TRBJ2-3; D possibly corresponds to TRBD2 (6 bases). Germline lookup yields CDR1 SSHAT and CDR2 FNYEAQ (reference sequence). The CDR3 covers 15 residues. V lost 3 bases and J lost 0, with 10 bases in between. In DNA, the CDR3 is TGTGCCAGCAGCTTGATTGGGACTAGCACAGATACGCAGTATTTT. It codes for CASSLIGTSTDTQYF.

About this clonotype itself: A much bigger clone sits one base away, suggesting this may be a read error. This chain joins TRBV20-1 and TRBJ1-2; 7 positions agree with TRBD1. The CDR3 has 14 residues. Germline V gives CDR1 DFQATT, CDR2 SNEGSKA (reference sequence). The V gene end was trimmed by 5 bases and the J gene end by 4 bases; junction bases not matched to a gene: 10. CDR3 residues: CSAPDRDAIYGYTF. The CDR3 nucleotides read TGCAGTGCTCCCGACAGGGATGCGATCTATGGCTACACCTTC.